This T cell receptor (beta chain) was obtained from a study of blood T cell repertoires in COVID-19. As for the study in general: The United States, Italy and Spain supplied acute and convalescent COVID-19 samples. The analysed material was cDNA or gDNA that came from T cells, B-cell-depleted T cells, or PBMCs.

This clone was picked up a small number of times. CDR3 length: 14 residues. V shed 5 bases and J shed 3 bases, with 13 bases lying between them. Germline V CDR1 and CDR2: MDHEN, SYDVKM. In the authors' methods: Estimation of nucleated cell counts relied on the amplification of reference gene primers. Profiling relied on immunoSEQ multiplex PCR, and the TCRdb table lists in-frame clones only, not all of them. The V and J calls and clone size are taken from that table; D and trimming were inferred from the DNA. The table records more than 100,000 clones, about 88% of them present only once. Specimen: peripheral blood. This receptor was taken from a human donor in a cohort sampled during active COVID-19. The chain links TRBV28 to TRBJ1-2, with D possibly being TRBD1 (5 bases). CDR3 amino acids: CASSALWGDYGYTF. The DNA for the CDR3 is TGTGCCAGCAGTGCCCTCTGGGGCGACTATGGCTACACCTTC.